Listed below are T cell receptor beta chains from one sample, sequenced in a study of blood T cell repertoires in COVID-19. Sequencing was performed with immunoSEQ multiplex PCR; in TCRdb, only in-frame clones are kept and a portion is missing. The sample records approximately 160,000 clones, about 88% being singletons. Sequenced sample: peripheral blood. The origin of the receptors is a man between 60 and 75 years old with COVID-19, enrolled during active disease. The CDR3 runs from the conserved cysteine through the conserved F or W. A D gene is named only where the DNA matches it firmly. A clone size is listed for some rows: how often the clone was seen (once, few, many), or a class if it is expanded.

cdr3_aa cdr3_nt v_call d_call j_call clone_size
CASRLRGTDNSPLHF TGTGCCAGCAGGCTCCGGGGTACGGATAATTCACCCCTCCACTTT TRBV6-4 - TRBJ1-6 few
CASTPRSGQGGYEQYF TGCGCCAGCACCCCCCGGTCGGGACAGGGAGGCTACGAGCAGTACTTC TRBV5-1 TRBD1 TRBJ2-7 -
CASSEVLQGNSPLHF TGTGCCAGCAGTGAAGTATTACAGGGAAATTCACCCCTCCACTTT TRBV2 - TRBJ1-6 -
CASSLTTGGAVGYTF TGTGCCAGCAGCCTTACGACAGGGGGCGCGGTTGGCTACACCTTC TRBV6-5 TRBD1 TRBJ1-2 -
CASSATVTTEAFF TGTGCCAGCTCCGCAACAGTAACCACTGAAGCTTTCTTT TRBV18 - TRBJ1-1 -
CASSPTDRGFRYGYTF TGTGCCAGCAGTCCGACGGACAGGGGGTTTCGCTATGGCTACACCTTC TRBV3-1/TRBV3-2 TRBD1 TRBJ1-2 -
CASREKPYGYTF TGTGCCAGTAGGGAGAAGCCCTATGGCTACACCTTC TRBV19 - TRBJ1-2 -
CATSRIAGGLDEQYF TGTGCCACCAGCAGGATAGCGGGGGGGCTAGACGAGCAGTACTTC TRBV15 TRBD2 TRBJ2-7 -
CASSLGQTQVDGYTF TGTGCCAGCAGCTTAGGACAGACCCAGGTGGATGGCTACACCTTC TRBV5-8 - TRBJ1-2 few
CASSVADRNTEAFF TGTGCCAGCAGCGTAGCCGACAGGAACACTGAAGCTTTCTTT TRBV9 - TRBJ1-1 -
CASSPFQGARTEAFF TGTGCCAGCAGCCCATTTCAGGGGGCTCGAACTGAAGCTTTCTTT TRBV3-1/TRBV3-2 TRBD1 TRBJ1-1 -
CASSSEVSGGTQYF TGTGCCAGCAGCTCGGAGGTCAGCGGGGGGACCCAGTACTTC TRBV5-5 TRBD2 TRBJ2-5 -
CASSLGQMNTEAFF TGTGCCAGCAGCTTGGGGCAGATGAACACTGAAGCTTTCTTT TRBV5-4 - TRBJ1-1 -
CASSFQDYGYTF TGTGCCAGCAGTTTTCAGGACTATGGCTACACCTTC TRBV12-3/TRBV12-4 - TRBJ1-2 -
CASNINFNQPQHF TGTGCCAGCAACATAAATTTCAATCAGCCCCAGCATTTT TRBV6-5 - TRBJ1-5 -
CATQAGEIYGYTF TGTGCCACCCAGGCAGGGGAGATCTATGGCTACACCTTC TRBV24-1 - TRBJ1-2 -
CASSLERTGYYGYTF TGTGCCAGCAGCTTGGAGAGGACAGGGTACTATGGCTACACCTTC TRBV5-6 TRBD1 TRBJ1-2 once
CASSDAAQKLFF TGTGCCAGCAGTGATGCAGCGCAAAAACTGTTTTTT TRBV2 - TRBJ1-4 -
CASSLAEVAGHPSYEQYF TGCGCCAGCAGCTTGGCCGAGGTAGCGGGCCACCCCTCCTACGAGCAGTACTTC TRBV5-1 TRBD2 TRBJ2-7 -
CASSERGTEITAAFF TGTGCCAGCAGTGAGCGCGGGACAGAGATCACTGCAGCTTTCTTT TRBV2 TRBD1 TRBJ1-1 -
CASSLRDSRTDTQYF TGTGCCAGCAGCCTAAGGGACTCCCGCACAGATACGCAGTATTTT TRBV7-3 - TRBJ2-3 -
CSGGFGQEGNTIYF TGCAGCGGGGGTTTTGGGCAAGAAGGAAACACCATATATTTT TRBV29-1 - TRBJ1-3 -
CASSIVGGTPYEQYF TGTGCCAGTAGTATAGTGGGGGGAACCCCCTACGAGCAGTACTTC TRBV19 - TRBJ2-7 few
CASSTRQFNTEAFF TGTGCCAGTAGTACAAGACAGTTCAACACTGAAGCTTTCTTT TRBV19 - TRBJ1-1 once
CASSFVEGETQYF TGTGCCAGCAGTTTTGTGGAGGGTGAGACCCAGTACTTC TRBV27 - TRBJ2-5 -
CASSQPPGGRTTF TGTGCCAGCAGCCAACCCCCGGGGGGGCGGACCACCTTC TRBV3-1/TRBV3-2 - TRBJ1-2 -
CAITIQETQYF TGCGCCATCACAATCCAAGAGACCCAGTACTTC TRBV5-1 - TRBJ2-5 -
CATLNSYYGYTF TGTGCCACCTTAAACAGCTACTATGGCTACACCTTC TRBV27 - TRBJ1-2 -
CASSQETGGLNTEAFF TGCGCCAGCAGCCAAGAGACAGGAGGATTGAACACTGAAGCTTTCTTT TRBV4-3 - TRBJ1-1 -
CASGASGPQHF TGTGCCAGCGGAGCCTCCGGGCCCCAGCATTTT TRBV12-3/TRBV12-4 - TRBJ1-5 -
CASSARDRGLRETQYF TGTGCCAGCAGTGCCCGGGACAGGGGGCTTCGAGAGACCCAGTACTTC TRBV6-1 TRBD1 TRBJ2-5 -
CAIRDSGGTNEKLFF TGTGCCATCAGGGACAGCGGGGGAACTAATGAAAAACTGTTTTTT TRBV10-3 - TRBJ1-4 -
CASSLSRVRHNEQFF TGTGCCAGCAGTTTATCCCGGGTACGCCACAATGAGCAGTTCTTC TRBV27 - TRBJ2-1 -
CAISESGTSGSSEQFF TGTGCCATCAGTGAGTCGGGGACTAGCGGGAGTTCTGAGCAGTTCTTC TRBV10-3 TRBD2 TRBJ2-1 -
CASSEEVNYSNQPQHF TGTGCCAGCAGTGAAGAGGTAAACTATAGCAATCAGCCCCAGCATTTT TRBV6-1 - TRBJ1-5 -
CASALRTSGSSYEQYF TGTGCCAGTGCTTTGCGGACTAGCGGGAGCTCCTACGAGCAGTACTTC TRBV19 TRBD2 TRBJ2-7 -
CASSTGQDVNTEAFF TGCGCCAGCAGCACGGGACAGGACGTGAACACTGAAGCTTTCTTT TRBV5-1 TRBD1 TRBJ1-1 -
CATSRGDRDNEKLFF TGTGCCACCAGCAGAGGTGACAGGGATAATGAAAAACTGTTTTTT TRBV15 TRBD1 TRBJ1-4 -